One and the same sample provided the 23 T cell receptor beta chains below, sequenced in a study of cytomegalovirus exposure and HLA in healthy donors. The PCR contained 60 Vbeta and 13 Jbeta primers. Libraries were prepared by immunoSEQ multiplex PCR; TCRdb keeps only in-frame clonotypes and omits some of them. The repertoire has roughly 150,000 clones, 80% of them found once; the top ten carry around 14%. Sequenced input: PBMCs. The receptors shown here come from a woman in her thirties or forties in good health and CMV-seronegative.

This rearrangement joins TRBV7-2 to TRBJ2-1; 8 bases fit TRBD1. Germline V gives CDR1 SGHTA, CDR2 FQGNSA. The CDR3 spans 17 residues. V lost 1 base, J lost 4 bases, and 9 bases stayed unmatched. This chain's CDR3 is CASSLDQGAYPYNEQFF. The CDR3 nucleotides are TGTGCCAGCAGCTTAGACCAGGGGGCCTACCCGTACAATGAGCAGTTCTTC.

This chain joins TRBV18 and TRBJ2-1, with 9 positions matching TRBD2. The ends lost 4 bases at V and 2 bases at J; junction bases unmatched: 9. CDR1 and CDR2 (germline): KGHSH, LQKENI. This CDR3 region has 17 residues. Here the CDR3 reads CASSLYASGNAYNEQFF. The CDR3 DNA sequence: TGTGCCAGCTCACTCTACGCTAGCGGGAATGCCTACAATGAGCAGTTCTTC. The full variable domain, in which reference TRBV18 and TRBJ2-1 provide the parts outside the CDR3, is NAGVMQNPRHLVRRRGQEARLRCSPMKGHSHVYWYRQLPEEGLKFMVYLQKENIIDESGMPKERFSAEFPKEGPSILRIQQVVRGDSAAYFCASSLYASGNAYNEQFFGPGTRLTVL.

The chain has TRBV28 and TRBJ1-5; TRBD1 might be the D (5 bases). Trimming took off 7 bases at V and 4 bases at J, with 11 bases between the two ends. Germline lookup yields CDR1 MDHEN and CDR2 SYDVKM. CDR3 length: 13 amino acids. DNA for the CDR3: TGTGCCAGCAACTGGGCAGGGAATCAGCCCCAGCATTTT. Residues: CASNWAGNQPQHF.

J is TRBJ2-3 and V is TRBV6-6, with D maybe TRBD2 (7 bases). The CDR3 runs to 16 residues. Germline V gene sequence: CDR1 MNHNY, CDR2 SVGAGI (reference sequence). Trimming removed 0 bases from V and 3 bases from J, with 13 bases in between. The CDR3 DNA reads TGTGCCAGCAGTTACTCGGGGGGGCTTCGGACAGATACGCAGTATTTT. Residues: CASSYSGGLRTDTQYF.

A word on this clone: The same CDR3 also results from other DNA sequences found in this sample. The chain couples TRBV28 to TRBJ1-2; unclear D gene. V lost 10 bases, J lost 1 base, and 16 bases lay in between. The germline V gene has CDR1 MDHEN and CDR2 SYDVKM. The CDR3 contains 14 residues. In nucleotides, the CDR3 is TGTGCCACCAGGAGCGGACTGATTAACTATGGCTACACCTTC. It translates to CATRSGLINYGYTF.

This clone has ten or more counts. Here the CDR3 DNA reads TGTGCCAGCTCACCATTGACGACAGGGGGCGGCGCCGGCTACACCTTC. This encodes CASSPLTTGGGAGYTF. The V gene is TRBV18, the J gene TRBJ1-2, with TRBD1 matching 10 bases. Germline V gene lookup returns CDR1 KGHSH and CDR2 LQKENI. Trimming removed 2 bases from V and 8 bases from J; junction bases left unmatched: 11. The CDR3 has 16 residues. The whole variable domain, remainder taken from reference TRBV18 and TRBJ1-2, is NAGVMQNPRHLVRRRGQEARLRCSPMKGHSHVYWYRQLPEEGLKFMVYLQKENIIDESGMPKERFSAEFPKEGPSILRIQQVVRGDSAAYFCASSPLTTGGGAGYTFGSGTRLTVV.

The J gene is TRBJ2-7, the V gene TRBV7-9; 8 bases fit TRBD1. The CDR3 length is 14 residues. Per the germline V gene, CDR1 is SEHNR and CDR2 is FQNEAQ (reference sequence). V lost 4 bases to trimming and J lost 2 bases; unmatched junction nucleotides: 4. CDR3 DNA: TGTGCCAGCAGCTCGGGGACAGGAACCTACGAGCAGTACTTC. This encodes CASSSGTGTYEQYF.

The rearrangement links TRBV9 to TRBJ1-3, with D possibly being TRBD1 (5 bases). Trimming pared 4 bases from V and 3 bases from J, leaving 11 bases between. Germline values: CDR1 SGDLS, CDR2 YYNGEE. This CDR3 has 14 amino acids. CDR3 in DNA: TGTGCCAGCAGCCCGGGGACTGATGGAAACACCATATATTTT. Its protein is CASSPGTDGNTIYF.

This clone was counted between two and nine times. The rearrangement joins TRBV7-2 to TRBJ1-5; 8 nucleotides match TRBD1. V lost 5 bases, J lost 5 bases, and 2 bases stayed unmatched. CDR3 length: 13 residues. Per the germline V gene, CDR1 is SGHTA and CDR2 is FQGNSA. For the CDR3, the DNA is TGTGCCAGCAGCAAGACAGGGGATCAGCCCCAGCATTTT. Its translation: CASSKTGDQPQHF.

V is TRBV5-3 and J is TRBJ1-2; D is undetermined. Being an ORF, TRBV5-3 has a function that is uncertain. V lost 0 bases, J lost 4 bases, and 10 bases lay in between. The CDR3 sequence is 14 residues long. Here the CDR3 reads CARSLVRTCYGYTF. CDR3 nucleotide sequence: TGTGCCAGAAGCTTGGTTCGTACTTGCTATGGCTACACCTTC.

The genes are TRBV9 and TRBJ2-3, with D unresolved. The V end was cut by 0 bases, the J end by 2 bases, with 7 bases between. The CDR3 totals 14 residues. CDR1 and CDR2 from the germline V gene are SGDLS and YYNGEE. CDR3 sequence: CASSVGYSTDTQYF. The CDR3 bases are TGTGCCAGCAGCGTAGGTTATTCCACAGATACGCAGTATTTT.

The J gene is TRBJ2-5, the V gene TRBV11-2, with 10 bases matching TRBD1. The end of the DNA fits TRBJ2-7 better, so the J call may be wrong. CDR1 and CDR2 (germline): SGHAT, FQNNGV. There are 14 residues in the CDR3. This CDR3 is CASSTGQGILEQYF. In DNA form, the CDR3 reads TGTGCCAGCAGCACGGGACAGGGGATCCTCGAGCAGTACTTC.

V gene TRBV6-5 combines with J gene TRBJ1-1; D may be TRBD1 (5 bases). This CDR3 is built from 13 residues. V lost 5 bases, J lost 5 bases, and 12 bases lay in between. From germline, CDR1 is MNHEY and CDR2 SVGAGI. The CDR3 protein is CASSKGLVTEAFF. CDR3 coding DNA: TGTGCCAGCAGTAAGGGACTTGTAACTGAAGCTTTCTTT.

The chain is built from TRBV7-3 and TRBJ2-2; tentative D call: TRBD2 (5 bases). V was trimmed by 2 bases and J by 1 base, leaving 8 bases between them. This CDR3 is 15 amino acids long. From germline, CDR1 is SGHTA and CDR2 FQGTGA. CDR3 in DNA: TGTGCCAGCAGCTTAGGACTTCTGAACACCGGGGAGCTGTTTTTT. Protein: CASSLGLLNTGELFF.

The chain couples TRBV11-2 to TRBJ2-1; a possible D gene is TRBD2 (7 bases). V was trimmed by 1 base and J by 8 bases, leaving 15 bases between them. The CDR3 contains 15 residues. Germline CDR1 reads SGHAT; CDR2 reads FQNNGV. The CDR3 reads CASSLVGGPWDEQFF. CDR3 nucleotides: TGTGCCAGCAGCTTAGTGGGGGGGCCCTGGGATGAGCAGTTCTTC.

The gene calls are TRBV9 and TRBJ1-5; 7 nucleotides align to TRBD1. CDR3 size: 15 residues. Germline CDR1 is SGDLS and CDR2 is YYNGEE. Losses at the gene ends were 0 bases for V and 9 bases for J; bases not matched to a gene: 9. The CDR3 loop reads CASSVEGTVGWPQHF. The CDR3 DNA sequence: TGTGCCAGCAGCGTAGAAGGGACAGTGGGATGGCCCCAGCATTTT.

The chain recombines TRBV9 with TRBJ2-1; D possibly corresponds to TRBD2 (5 bases). V was trimmed by 3 bases and J by 5 bases, leaving 15 bases between them. The CDR3 is made up of 15 amino acids. From germline, CDR1 is SGDLS and CDR2 YYNGEE. CDR3 sequence: CASSGSAEGHNEQFF. The CDR3 DNA is TGTGCCAGCAGCGGTAGCGCCGAGGGCCACAATGAGCAGTTCTTC.

The chain combines TRBV27 with TRBJ2-3; 9 bases map to TRBD1. Per germline, CDR1 MNHEY and CDR2 SMNVEV (reference sequence). J was trimmed by 7 bases and V by 5 bases; bases with no gene match: 13. The CDR3 covers 16 residues. CDR3 nucleotides: TGTGCCAGCAGTCCCAGTCGGGGACAGGGTTGGAATACGCAGTATTTT. Encoded protein: CASSPSRGQGWNTQYF.

Of note for this clone: The identical CDR3 is also encoded by other nucleotide sequences in the sample. The V gene is TRBV4-3, the J gene TRBJ1-2, with D unclear. The CDR3 has 14 amino acids. V was shortened by 1 base and J by 5 bases, with 11 bases between the two germline ends. Germline V gene data show CDR1 as LGHNA and CDR2 as YSLEER. The CDR3 is CASSQGGGSYGYTF. The CDR3 DNA reads as TGCGCCAGCAGCCAAGGGGGAGGGTCATATGGCTACACCTTC.

The chain is built from TRBV5-1 and TRBJ2-7; 8 positions agree with TRBD1. The CDR3 length is 14 residues. In germline, CDR1 is SGHRS, CDR2 YFSETQ. Germline trimming cut 2 bases from V and 4 bases from J; bases unmatched to any gene: 5. The CDR3, as DNA: TGCGCCAGCAGCTTCGACAGGGGTTTATACGAGCAGTACTTC. Its translation is CASSFDRGLYEQYF.

The chain joins TRBV7-9 to TRBJ1-2; 7 nucleotides line up with TRBD1. V shed 3 bases and J 8 bases; nucleotides not matched to a gene: 6. The CDR3 contains 13 residues. Germline V gene sequence: CDR1 SEHNR, CDR2 FQNEAQ (reference sequence). This CDR3 is CASSFFRGDGYTF. CDR3 sequence (DNA): TGTGCCAGCAGCTTTTTCAGGGGGGACGGCTACACCTTC.

This rearrangement joins TRBV5-1 to TRBJ2-5; D may be TRBD1 (6 bases). Germline V gene data show CDR1 as SGHRS and CDR2 as YFSETQ. Trimming shortened V by 4 bases and J by 1 base, and 11 bases separated the two germline ends. The CDR3 contains 14 residues. CDR3 DNA: TGCGCCAGCAGCCCAATAGGGGGCCAAGAGACCCAGTACTTC. Translated, it gives CASSPIGGQETQYF.

This clone was observed a handful of times. V is TRBV4-2 and J is TRBJ1-2; no firm D call. Germline V CDR1 and CDR2: LGHNA, YNFKEQ. The CDR3 totals 16 residues. With 4 bases removed from V and 0 bases from J, the gap between germline ends came to 15 bases. The CDR3 reads CASSLGGPYSNYGYTF. The DNA of the CDR3 is TGTGCCAGCAGCCTCGGAGGACCGTACTCTAACTATGGCTACACCTTC.